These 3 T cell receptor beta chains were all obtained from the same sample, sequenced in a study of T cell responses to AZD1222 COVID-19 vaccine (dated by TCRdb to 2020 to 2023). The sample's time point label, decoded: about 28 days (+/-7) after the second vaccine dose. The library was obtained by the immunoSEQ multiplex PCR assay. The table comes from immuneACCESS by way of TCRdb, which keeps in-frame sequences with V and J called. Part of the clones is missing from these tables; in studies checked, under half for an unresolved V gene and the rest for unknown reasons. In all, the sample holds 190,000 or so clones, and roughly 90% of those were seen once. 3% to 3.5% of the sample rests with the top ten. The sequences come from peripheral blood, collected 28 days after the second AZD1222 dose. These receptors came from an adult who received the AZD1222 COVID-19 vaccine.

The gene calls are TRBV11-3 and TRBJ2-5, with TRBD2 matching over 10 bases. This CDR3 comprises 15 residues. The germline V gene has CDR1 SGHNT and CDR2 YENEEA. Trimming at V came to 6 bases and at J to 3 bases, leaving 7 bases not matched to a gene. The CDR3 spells CASSIGLAGEETQYF. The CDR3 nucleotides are TGTGCCAGCAGTATAGGGCTAGCGGGAGAAGAGACCCAGTACTTC.

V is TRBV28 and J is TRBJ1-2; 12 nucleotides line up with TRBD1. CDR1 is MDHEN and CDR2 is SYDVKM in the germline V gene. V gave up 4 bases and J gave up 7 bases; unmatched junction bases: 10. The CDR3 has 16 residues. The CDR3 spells CASSSPTGQGARGYTF. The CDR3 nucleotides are TGTGCCAGCAGTTCTCCCACGGGACAGGGGGCGCGTGGCTACACCTTC.

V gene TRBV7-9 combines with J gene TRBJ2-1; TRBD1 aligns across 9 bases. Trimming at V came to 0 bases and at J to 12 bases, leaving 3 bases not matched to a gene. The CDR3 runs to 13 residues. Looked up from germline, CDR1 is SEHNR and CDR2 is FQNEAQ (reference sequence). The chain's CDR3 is CASSLAGGQGQFF. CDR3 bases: TGTGCCAGCAGCTTAGCCGGGGGACAGGGGCAGTTCTTC.